Listed here is a single TCR beta chain. There are many counts of this clonotype. Its antigen specificity is not known. Per-base quality was not reported, and no clone a single base away is much larger than it. A constant-region primer and ProtoScript II reverse transcriptase were used to reverse-transcribe TCRbeta-specific cDNA from approximately 550 ng total RNA. The TCRbeta libraries were prepared through three rounds of nested multiplex PCR following a slightly modified ARM-PCR procedure. The first two PCR rounds used multiplex TRBV1-TRBV30 forward primers with a Cbeta reverse primer, each for roughly 11 cycles. A final 25-cycle PCR with Deep VentR polymerase added sample barcodes and Illumina adapters. Before sequencing, amplicons between 200 and 500 bp were purified from gel using a QIAquick gel extraction kit. TCRbeta amplicons were sequenced on an Illumina HiSeq 2500 with 250-bp paired-end reads. The study's processing was this. Quality trimming of reads was performed with Trimmomatic v0.33, and paired reads were merged with FLASH v1.2.11 so that full CDR3 sequences could be recovered. MiGEC v1.2.1b assigned V, D and J germline segments to the rearranged TCRbeta sequences. VDJtools v1.0.0 computed clonotype statistics and Shannon-Wiener diversity indices. Except for diversity analysis, only the 250 most abundant clonotypes of each sample were used in subsequent analyses to reduce sampling bias. TCRdb cleaned the public reads at Q25 with fastp, built clones with MiXCR and kept in-frame beta chains. Records with the same CDR3 protein are collapsed into one entry carrying the most frequent genes and DNA. The V and J calls and clone size are TCRdb's, not the authors'. The sample table lists more than 85,000 distinct CDR3 sequences, approximately 80% of them with a count of one. Together, the top ten hold approximately 20% of the sample.

The data were taken from a study of tumor-infiltrating lymphocytes in primary liver carcinoma (dated 2017 in TCRdb). Turning to the overall study: Hepatocellular carcinoma (four) or combined HCC and intrahepatic cholangiocarcinoma (one) was present in the five patients, who were three men and two women aged 30 to 69 years. Each sample produced roughly 3.65 to 7.5 million productive TCRbeta reads, and read depth showed no significant difference between tissue types. Repertoires from technical replicates were highly reproducible, with mean shared-clone rates roughly 0.86 and correlation coefficients above 0.95. Tumors of the five patients were stage T1-T3 N0M0 with maximum diameters of about 4.2 to 11 cm. The 25 or so tumor region samples were profiled with Agilent mRNA microarrays so that TCRbeta repertoire diversity could be related to the local molecular phenotype. The study combined TCRbeta repertoire sequencing, expression microarrays and whole-exome sequencing across five regions of each liver tumor, with adjacent normal tissue and blood. A total of about 35 specimens from 5 patients, comprising some 25 tumor regions, 5 adjacent noncancerous liver tissues and 5 peripheral blood samples, were covered by TCRbeta repertoire sequencing. The paper's findings and limits, for the study overall: Repertoire overlap was higher between tumor regions (mean around 36%) than tumor-adjacent (around 17%) or tumor-blood (about 15%) pairs, consistent with antigen-driven expansion. Comparison of CD4+ and CD8+ T cell repertoires was precluded by the use of bulk unsorted samples. Because only the TCR beta chain was sequenced and unpaired alpha chains were not captured, true repertoire diversity is likely underestimated. Compared with blood, tumors had a significantly larger share of the repertoire taken up by the top 250 clones (p = 0.039). Only roughly 7-25% of top clones appeared in all five regions of a tumor, which suggests that tumor-infiltrating T cells are spatially heterogeneous. The study included only a few patients, and the authors note findings should be validated in a larger study.

Without any cell sorting, total RNA and DNA were extracted together from about 20-30 mg of bulk tissue using the AllPrep DNA/RNA mini kit. Between November 2015 and March 2016, roughly five patients in China with histopathologically diagnosed primary liver carcinoma had their tumors surgically resected. At the time of sampling, the patients had chronic HBV infection and had not received any treatment. Each tumor was sampled at five spatially separated regions: the tumor centre plus the superior, inferior, left-lateral and right-lateral poles. Histology showed that every tumor sample contained more than 80% viable tumor cells. Each fresh piece of tumor and adjacent tissue was cut in two, with one half stored in RNAlater at -80 degrees C and the other half sent for histology. V loses 5 bases, J loses 7 bases, and the germline ends lie 14 bases apart. The CDR3 has 13 amino acids, counting the end cysteine and phenylalanine. This entry keeps only the CDR3 DNA: 39 bases, framed from base 1. The germline V gene specifies MDHEN as CDR1 and SYDVKM as CDR2.

Sequenced input: liver tumor tissue from sampling region 3. Read against the paper, the sample's cell subset or site label means: tumor region T3, left-lateral pole. The sequence derives from a man between 40 and 49 years old with primary liver carcinoma and hepatitis B virus infection. This receptor chain uses TRBV28 and TRBJ2-5; TRBD2 might be the D gene, on 5 matching bases. CDR3 loop: CASSNGLSGTQYF. The DNA sequence reads TGTGCCAGCAGTAACGGGTTAAGCGGGACCCAGTACTTC.